What follows is one T cell receptor beta chain and its context. Its specificity is not known. The entry originates in a study of cytomegalovirus exposure and HLA in healthy donors. Study findings and constraints: An observed cluster of highly shared sequence variants was recorded as a likely sequencing artifact.

This PCR relied on a set of 60 Vbeta primers and 13 Jbeta primers. In the original analysis: Around 83 million unique TCR beta chains, some 9.9 million shared, were counted in a later analysis. Sequenced by immunoSEQ multiplex PCR; TCRdb stores in-frame clones only, minus some. V, J and clone size were drawn from that table, and D and trimming were deduced from the DNA. The sample has 99,000 or so clones; roughly 83% are singletons. This CDR3 is 15 amino acids long. Trimming cost V 4 bases and J 4 bases; bases outside gene matches: 10. Germline CDR1 reads SGHKS; CDR2 reads YYEKEE (reference sequence).

This TCR was sampled from a male donor in good health and CMV-seropositive. The material sequenced was PBMCs. J is TRBJ1-2 and V is TRBV5-5, with 7 bases matching TRBD1. The CDR3 DNA reads as TGTGCCAGCAGCCCGGGACAGACCGCTGGCTATGGCTACACCTTC. This gives the protein CASSPGQTAGYGYTF.